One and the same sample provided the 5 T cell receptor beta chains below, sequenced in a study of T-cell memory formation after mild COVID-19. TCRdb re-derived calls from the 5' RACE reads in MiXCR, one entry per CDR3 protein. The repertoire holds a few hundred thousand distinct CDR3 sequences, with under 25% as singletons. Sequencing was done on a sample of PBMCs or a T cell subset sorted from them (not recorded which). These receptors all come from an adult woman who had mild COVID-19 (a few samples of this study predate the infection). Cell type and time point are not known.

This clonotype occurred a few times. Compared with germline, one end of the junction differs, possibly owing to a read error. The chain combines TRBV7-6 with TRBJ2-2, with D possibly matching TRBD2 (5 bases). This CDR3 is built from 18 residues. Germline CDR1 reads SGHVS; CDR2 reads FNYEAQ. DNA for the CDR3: TGTGCCAGCAGCTTAGGTTCCGACCGGCGCGATCTCACCGGGGAGCTTTTTTTT. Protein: CASSLGSDRRDLTGELFF.

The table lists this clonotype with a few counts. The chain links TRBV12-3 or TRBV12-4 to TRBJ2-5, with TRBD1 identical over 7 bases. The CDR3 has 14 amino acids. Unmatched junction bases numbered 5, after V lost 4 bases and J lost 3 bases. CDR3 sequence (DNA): TGTGCCAGCAGTTCCACAGGGGTGGAAGAGACCCAGTACTTC. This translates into CASSSTGVEETQYF.

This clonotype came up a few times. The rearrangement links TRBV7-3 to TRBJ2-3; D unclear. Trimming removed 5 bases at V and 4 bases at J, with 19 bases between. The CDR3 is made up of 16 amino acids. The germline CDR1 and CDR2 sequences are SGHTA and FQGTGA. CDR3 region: CASSLGPTRPPDTQYF. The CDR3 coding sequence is TGTGCCAGCAGCCTCGGGCCTACCCGGCCCCCAGATACGCAGTATTTT. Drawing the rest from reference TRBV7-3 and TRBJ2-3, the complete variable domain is GAGVSQTPSNKVTEKGKYVELRCDPISGHTALYWYRQSLGQGPEFLIYFQGTGAADDSGLPNDRFFAVRPEGSVSTLKIQRTERGDSAVYLCASSLGPTRPPDTQYFGPGTRLTVL.

CDR3 nucleotides: TGTGCCACCAGTGACCCCTTGGGGGCAGCTAACTATGGCTACACCTTC. It encodes CATSDPLGAANYGYTF. The chain links TRBV24-1 to TRBJ1-2, with D tentatively TRBD1 (6 bases). The length of the CDR3 is 16 residues. Trimming removed 4 bases at V and 0 bases at J, with 14 bases between. Germline CDR1 reads KGHDR; CDR2 reads SFDVKD.

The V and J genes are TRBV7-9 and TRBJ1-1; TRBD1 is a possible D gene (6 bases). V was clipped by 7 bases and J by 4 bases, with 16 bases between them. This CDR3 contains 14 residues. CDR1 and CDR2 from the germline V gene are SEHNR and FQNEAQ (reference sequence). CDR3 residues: CASKGGTSLTEAFF. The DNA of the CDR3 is TGTGCCAGCAAGGGGGGGACCAGTCTCACTGAAGCTTTCTTT.